One and the same sample provided the 27 T cell receptor beta chains below, sequenced in a study of glioma-infiltrating T cells after dendritic cell vaccination. Data came from immunoSEQ multiplex PCR; TCRdb stores just in-frame clones and leaves some out. The sample lists some 24,000 clones; under 90% were seen once. Described time point: after dendritic cell vaccination, including at tumor progression/relapse. Sequencing was performed on blood, taken after dendritic cell vaccination. These receptors came from a human donor with glioblastoma.

Only one count was recorded for this clone. The chain joins TRBV6-5 to TRBJ1-2; a possible D gene is TRBD1 (6 bases). This CDR3 has 13 residues. V lost 2 bases and J lost 8, with 12 bases in between. The germline gives CDR1 MNHEY, CDR2 SVGAGI. CDR3 sequence (DNA): TGTGCCAGCAGTTACCAGGGGTTCGGGGGCTACACCTTC. Amino acids: CASSYQGFGGYTF.

The chain is built from TRBV19 and TRBJ2-1, with D maybe TRBD2 (6 bases). V lost 2 bases and J lost 6, with 14 bases in between. In germline, CDR1 is LNHDA, CDR2 SQIVND (reference sequence). The CDR3 covers 15 residues. This CDR3 is CASSIRRAGINEQFF. The CDR3 bases are TGTGCCAGTAGTATACGGAGGGCAGGGATCAATGAGCAGTTCTTC.

This sequence joins TRBV10-2 and TRBJ1-2; D is possibly TRBD1 (5 bases). CDR1 and CDR2 (germline): WSHSY, SAAADI. This CDR3 comprises 13 residues. Trimming removed 4 bases from V and 6 bases from J, with 12 bases in between. In DNA, the CDR3 is TGCGCCAGCAGTGTTCGGGGGGTCGATGGCTACACCTTC. It codes for CASSVRGVDGYTF.

V gene TRBV6-1 combines with J gene TRBJ2-2; no reliable D call. CDR3 length: 16 amino acids. V lost 0 bases and J lost 0, with 8 bases in between. Per the germline V gene, CDR1 is MNHNS and CDR2 is SASEGT. This CDR3 reads CASSEARFANTGELFF. CDR3 sequence (DNA): TGTGCCAGCAGTGAAGCGCGTTTCGCGAACACCGGGGAGCTGTTTTTT.

This clone was detected once. CDR3 sequence (DNA): TGCGCCAGCAGCCAAGAAGGGGGTAATCAGCCCCAGCATTTT. It codes for CASSQEGGNQPQHF. The chain uses TRBV4-1 and TRBJ1-5; a possible D gene is TRBD1 (6 bases). Germline V gene lookup returns CDR1 MGHRA and CDR2 YSYEKL. The CDR3 runs to 14 residues. The V and J ends lost 0 bases and 4 bases respectively, with 7 bases between them.

This chain joins TRBV6-5 and TRBJ1-2; D is perhaps TRBD1 (6 bases). V dropped 7 bases and J dropped 1 base, with 13 bases sitting between them. The CDR3 loop spans 14 amino acids. Germline assignment: CDR1 MNHEY and CDR2 SVGAGI. The CDR3 DNA follows: TGTGCCAGCACTCCCTCGGGACATAACTATGGCTACACCTTC. Encoded protein: CASTPSGHNYGYTF.

The rearrangement links TRBV7-9 to TRBJ2-7, with 7 positions matching TRBD2. Germline lookup yields CDR1 SEHNR and CDR2 FQNEAQ (reference sequence). The J segment lost 1 base and the V segment lost 5 bases, leaving 11 bases of the junction unmatched. The CDR3 runs to 16 residues. The CDR3 sequence: CASSLSPGRASYEQYF. The CDR3, as DNA: TGTGCCAGCAGCCTAAGCCCAGGGAGGGCTTCCTACGAGCAGTACTTC.

The chain combines TRBV9 with TRBJ1-3; TRBD1 agrees at 7 bases. This CDR3 has 16 residues. From germline, CDR1 is SGDLS and CDR2 YYNGEE. The ends lost 3 bases at V and 2 bases at J; junction bases unmatched: 8. The CDR3 loop reads CASSGRLDRAGNTIYF. The CDR3 DNA follows: TGTGCCAGCAGCGGACGTTTAGACAGGGCTGGAAACACCATATATTTT.

This clone has only a few counts. This sequence joins TRBV15 and TRBJ2-3; TRBD2 matches 8 bases. J lost 5 bases, V lost 3 bases, and 4 bases had no gene match. This CDR3 is 14 amino acids long. The germline CDR1 and CDR2 sequences are LNHNV and YYDKDF (reference sequence). The CDR3 spells CATSRGTRIDTQYF. In DNA form, the CDR3 reads TGTGCCACCAGCAGGGGGACTAGGATAGATACGCAGTATTTT.

J is TRBJ2-3 and V is TRBV11-2; perhaps TRBD1 as D (5 bases). The length of the CDR3 is 16 residues. V gave up 0 bases and J gave up 3 bases, with 13 bases separating them. Germline assignment: CDR1 SGHAT and CDR2 FQNNGV. The CDR3 is CASSLDLGQGTDTQYF. For the CDR3, the DNA is TGTGCCAGCAGCTTAGATCTGGGGCAGGGAACAGATACGCAGTATTTT. Based on the CDR3 plus reference TRBV11-2 and TRBJ2-3, the full variable domain is EAGVAQSPRYKIIEKRQSVAFWCNPISGHATLYWYQQILGQGPKLLIQFQNNGVVDDSQLPKDRFSAERLKGVDSTLKIQPAKLEDSAVYLCASSLDLGQGTDTQYFGPGTRLTVL.

The rearrangement joins TRBV29-1 to TRBJ1-3, with D unclear. CDR1 and CDR2 from the germline V gene are SQVTM and ANQGSEA. V lost 4 bases to trimming and J lost 0 bases, with 4 bases between them. The CDR3 sequence is 12 residues long. CDR3: CSVAVSGNTIYF. Here the CDR3 DNA reads TGCAGCGTTGCGGTCTCTGGAAACACCATATATTTT.

This clone showed up just once. J is TRBJ1-1 and V is TRBV4-1; 8 nucleotides line up with TRBD1. The CDR3 runs 15 residues. Trimming at V came to 3 bases and at J to 6 bases, leaving 9 bases not matched to a gene. Germline CDR1 reads MGHRA; CDR2 reads YSYEKL. CDR3 residues: CASSHFRQGFPEAFF. Here the CDR3 DNA reads TGCGCCAGCAGCCACTTCAGACAGGGGTTCCCTGAAGCTTTCTTT.

This chain joins TRBV19 and TRBJ1-2; a weak D match, TRBD1 (6 bases). CDR3 length equals 15 residues. Trimming shortened V by 4 bases and J by 2 bases, and 14 bases separated the two germline ends. CDR1 and CDR2 (germline): LNHDA, SQIVND (reference sequence). For the CDR3, the DNA is TGTGCCAGTAGTACTCCGACAGGTATAAACTATGGCTACACCTTC. Amino acids: CASSTPTGINYGYTF. Full variable domain (outside the CDR3, taken from reference TRBV19 and TRBJ1-2): DGGITQSPKYLFRKEGQNVTLSCEQNLNHDAMYWYRQDPGQGLRLIYYSQIVNDFQKGDIAEGYSVSREKKESFPLTVTSAQKNPTAFYLCASSTPTGINYGYTFGSGTRLTVV.

The chain employs TRBV18 and TRBJ2-7; perhaps TRBD1 as D (6 bases). This CDR3 is 15 amino acids long. V was clipped by 3 bases and J by 2 bases, with 14 bases between them. CDR1 is KGHSH and CDR2 is LQKENI in the germline V gene. CDR3 sequence reads: CASSPGGRTAYEQYF. CDR3 DNA: TGTGCCAGCTCACCTGGGGGACGGACAGCCTACGAGCAGTACTTC.

This clone came up once. The V and J genes are TRBV10-3 and TRBJ1-6; 7 positions match TRBD1. Germline CDR1 and CDR2: ENHRY and SYGVKD. Germline trimming cut 0 bases from V and 7 bases from J; bases unmatched to any gene: 0. This CDR3 has 14 residues. Written as DNA, the CDR3 is TGTGCCATCAGTGAGTCGACAGGGAATTCACCCCTCCACTTT. Its protein is CAISESTGNSPLHF.

The chain carries TRBV29-1 and TRBJ1-1; D unclear. Trimming cost V 4 bases and J 1 base, with 10 bases left between them. The CDR3 sequence is 13 residues long. The V gene's germline CDR1 is SQVTM and CDR2 ANQGSEA. CDR3 coding DNA: TGCAGCGTTGGGTACAGAAAGAACACTGAAGCTTTCTTT. Protein product: CSVGYRKNTEAFF.

V and J are TRBV6-5 and TRBJ1-5; no reliable D call. The germline V gene has CDR1 MNHEY and CDR2 SVGAGI. The CDR3 is made up of 13 amino acids. The V end lost 4 bases, the J end lost 7 bases, and 11 bases lay between the germline ends. The DNA of the CDR3 is TGTGCCAGCAGTTTGAGTGCGTACCAGCCCCAGCATTTT. This gives the protein CASSLSAYQPQHF.

The rearrangement joins TRBV7-8 to TRBJ2-4, with 7 positions matching TRBD1. Germline CDR1 is SGHVS and CDR2 is FQNEAQ. The trim removed 5 bases at V and 0 bases at J, leaving 10 bases unmatched. The CDR3 covers 17 residues. Here the CDR3 reads CASSTGTAREAKNIQYF. DNA for the CDR3: TGTGCCAGCAGCACAGGGACAGCCCGTGAAGCCAAAAACATTCAGTACTTC.

The gene calls are TRBV6-5 and TRBJ2-3, with 9 bases matching TRBD2. This CDR3 spans 14 amino acids. V dropped 8 bases and J dropped 3; count of bases not matched to a gene: 6. Germline values: CDR1 MNHEY, CDR2 SVGAGI. As DNA, the CDR3 is TGTGCCAGCGGAGGGCTAGCGGGAACAGATACGCAGTATTTT. This codes for CASGGLAGTDTQYF.

V and J are TRBV11-2 and TRBJ2-7, with a tentative D call TRBD2 (6 bases). Germline V gives CDR1 SGHAT, CDR2 FQNNGV. V lost 1 base to trimming and J lost 5 bases, with 12 bases between them. The CDR3 loop spans 14 amino acids. This CDR3 reads CASSLVVGGHEQYF. The CDR3 bases are TGTGCCAGCAGCTTAGTCGTCGGGGGACACGAGCAGTACTTC.

The chain has TRBV7-9 and TRBJ1-1; TRBD1 is a possible D gene (5 bases). V gave up 10 bases and J gave up 1 base, with 13 bases separating them. The CDR3 sequence is 13 residues long. The germline V gene encodes CDR1 SEHNR and CDR2 FQNEAQ (reference sequence). The CDR3: CATQPGGNTEAFF. For the CDR3, the DNA is TGTGCCACACAGCCGGGGGGGAACACTGAAGCTTTCTTT. Variable domain in full (rest from reference TRBV7-9 and TRBJ1-1): DTGVSQNPRHKITKRGQNVTFRCDPISEHNRLYWYRQTLGQGPEFLTYFQNEAQLEKSRLLSDRFSAERPKGSFSTLEIQRTEQGDSAMYLCATQPGGNTEAFFGQGTRLTVV.

As to this clone: The identical CDR3 is also encoded by other nucleotide sequences in the sample. This chain links TRBV19 with TRBJ1-1; D is possibly TRBD1 (6 bases). Germline-derived CDR1 and CDR2 are LNHDA and SQIVND (reference sequence). The CDR3 sequence is 14 residues long. V was clipped by 5 bases and J by 2 bases, with 12 bases between them. The DNA of the CDR3 is TGTGCCAGTAGTTGGGGCAGGGGTAACACTGAAGCTTTCTTT. Translating gives CASSWGRGNTEAFF.

The genes are TRBV6-5 and TRBJ2-7; a possible D gene is TRBD2 (5 bases). CDR1 is MNHEY, CDR2 SVGAGI, per germline. The CDR3 covers 15 residues. With 0 bases removed from V and 3 bases from J, the gap between germline ends came to 12 bases. The CDR3 DNA sequence: TGTGCCAGCAGTTACTCTCCTAGCCGAGGCTACGAGCAGTACTTC. This codes for CASSYSPSRGYEQYF.

The chain carries TRBV5-1 and TRBJ1-2; 8 positions match TRBD1. The V and J ends lost 0 bases and 8 bases, in that order; junction bases with no gene match: 9. CDR1 is SGHRS and CDR2 is YFSETQ in the germline V gene. The length of the CDR3 is 15 residues. This CDR3 is CASSLANIRGHGYTF. CDR3 sequence (DNA): TGCGCCAGCAGCTTGGCCAACATCAGGGGGCACGGCTACACCTTC.

CDR3 sequence reads: CASSSEGAGRYQPQHF. The CDR3 DNA reads TGTGCCAGCAGTTCAGAGGGGGCAGGGCGTTATCAGCCCCAGCATTTT. The chain joins TRBV7-2 to TRBJ1-5; 7 positions match TRBD1. CDR1 is SGHTA, CDR2 FQGNSA, per germline. Trimming removed 6 bases from V and 5 bases from J; junction bases left unmatched: 13. This CDR3 is built from 16 residues.

This clone showed up just a few times. V gene TRBV5-4 combines with J gene TRBJ2-3; 9 bases are a match to TRBD2. Germline loops: CDR1 SGHNT, CDR2 YYREEE (reference sequence). V trimming: 3 bases; J trimming: 4 bases; junction bases outside the gene matches: 9. There are 16 residues in the CDR3. The CDR3 loop reads CASSSPNSGGADTQYF. CDR3 bases: TGTGCCAGCAGCTCACCAAATAGCGGGGGCGCAGATACGCAGTATTTT.

The DNA for the CDR3 is TGCGCCAGCAGCTCGGGAACCGGGAATGAGCAGTTCTTC. It encodes CASSSGTGNEQFF. This chain connects TRBV5-1 to TRBJ2-1; TRBD2 might be the D (5 bases). The V gene lost 3 bases and the J gene lost 7 bases, with 11 bases spanning the gap. The germline V gene encodes CDR1 SGHRS and CDR2 YFSETQ. The CDR3 extends over 13 amino acids.